A selection of T cell receptor beta chains follows, all from one sample in a study of blood T cell repertoires in COVID-19. The repertoire was sequenced with immunoSEQ multiplex PCR; TCRdb's copy has only in-frame clones and lacks some. This table holds 250,000 to 350,000 clones, approximately 88% found once. Sequenced material: peripheral blood. The receptors stem from a woman in her forties who had recovered from COVID-19. Both conserved end residues are part of each CDR3. The D gene is left open where the match is weak. Clone sizes are given selectively: once, few, many, or a class where the clone is expanded.

j_call	v_call	d_call	clone_size	cdr3_nt	cdr3_aa
TRBJ2-1	TRBV16	.	.	TGTGCCAGCAGAACGACTAGAGGTTTCTACAATGAGCAGTTCTTC	CASRTTRGFYNEQFF
TRBJ2-7	TRBV7-9	TRBD2	.	TGTGCCAGCAGCTTAGTGGGACTAGCGGGAGGAAGGTACGAGCAGTACTTC	CASSLVGLAGGRYEQYF
TRBJ2-7	TRBV3-1/TRBV3-2	TRBD1	.	TGTGCCAGCAGCCAGACGACAGGGTCCGAGCAGTACTTC	CASSQTTGSEQYF
TRBJ2-6	TRBV4-1	TRBD1	.	TGCGCCAGCAGCCAGATGGCCGGGACAGGGTCTGGGGCCAACGTCCTGACTTTC	CASSQMAGTGSGANVLTF
TRBJ1-3	TRBV7-8	TRBD1	.	TGTGCCAGCAGCATATGGGGACAGGGGAGAGCTGGAAACACCATATATTTT	CASSIWGQGRAGNTIYF
TRBJ1-2	TRBV18	TRBD1	.	TGTGCCAGCTCACCAACAGGGGACGATGGCTACACCTTC	CASSPTGDDGYTF
TRBJ2-7	TRBV15	.	few	TGTGCCACCAGCAGAGACCCCGAGATAGCGTACTCCTACGAGCAGTACTTC	CATSRDPEIAYSYEQYF
TRBJ1-4	TRBV6-1	.	once	TGTGCCAGCAGTGAATTCCCGGGGGTTGAAAAACTGTTTTTT	CASSEFPGVEKLFF
TRBJ1-3	TRBV5-1	TRBD1	once	TGCGCCAGCAGCTTGGGTACAGGGGGCAGTGGAAACACCATATATTTT	CASSLGTGGSGNTIYF
TRBJ1-3	TRBV7-9	.	.	TGTGCCAGCAGCTTCATTGCTGACATATACTCTGGAAACACCATATATTTT	CASSFIADIYSGNTIYF
TRBJ1-5	TRBV7-9	TRBD1	.	TGTGCCAGCAGCTCGACAGGGGGCAACAATCAGCCCCAGCATTTT	CASSSTGGNNQPQHF
TRBJ2-3	TRBV3-1/TRBV3-2	TRBD2	.	TGTGCCAGCAGCCAAGATGGGGCTAGCGGAAGCACAGATACGCAGTATTTT	CASSQDGASGSTDTQYF
TRBJ1-1	TRBV7-3	.	.	TGTGCCAGCAGCTTAGGGCCGGAGGAGAACACTGAAGCTTTCTTT	CASSLGPEENTEAFF
TRBJ1-4	TRBV6-1	TRBD1	.	TGTGCCAGCAGTGAAGCCAGGACAGGGCACTATGAAAAACTGTTTTTT	CASSEARTGHYEKLFF
TRBJ2-7	TRBV5-1	.	.	TGCGCCAGCAGTCGGTCGCAGGGGCTAGACGAGCAGTACTTC	CASSRSQGLDEQYF
TRBJ2-6	TRBV4-1	.	.	TGCGCCACTGGTGCGGCAGGAGGGGACTCTGGGGCCAACGTCCTGACTTTC	CATGAAGGDSGANVLTF
TRBJ2-3	TRBV27	.	.	TGTGCCAGCAGTTCCCCATCTGCGGAGGCAGATACGCAGTATTTT	CASSSPSAEADTQYF
TRBJ2-1	TRBV6-1	.	.	TGTGCCAGCAGTGAAAGCACCTACTCCTACAATGAGCAGTTCTTC	CASSESTYSYNEQFF
TRBJ2-2	TRBV5-1	.	.	TGCGCCAGCAGCTTGGAGGGGAACTCGAACACCGGGGAGCTGTTTTTT	CASSLEGNSNTGELFF
TRBJ2-7	TRBV6-6	.	.	TGTGCCAGCAGCCCCGCGGGCCTCGAGCAGTACTTC	CASSPAGLEQYF
TRBJ2-3	TRBV24-1	.	.	TGTGCCACCAGTGAGAGTTCCCCCACAGATACGCAGTATTTT	CATSESSPTDTQYF
TRBJ2-7	TRBV4-1	.	.	TGCGCCAGCAGCCAAGGGCAGGGGCCCTCCTACGAGCAGTACTTC	CASSQGQGPSYEQYF
TRBJ2-7	TRBV10-2	.	few	TGCGCCAGCAGTGACCCCAGCTTAGGGGCGACCTACGAGCAGTACTTC	CASSDPSLGATYEQYF
TRBJ2-2	TRBV28	.	.	TGTGCCAGCAGTTTCAGCGCTTACACCGGGGAGCTGTTTTTT	CASSFSAYTGELFF
TRBJ1-1	TRBV7-9	.	.	TGTGCCAGCAGCTTAGATCTGTCACCAGGGGTGGCCACTGAAGCTTTCTTT	CASSLDLSPGVATEAFF
TRBJ2-2	TRBV11-2	TRBD2	.	TGTGCCAGCAGCCCCTCAGGACTAGCGGGACTTAACACCGGGGAGCTGTTTTTT	CASSPSGLAGLNTGELFF
TRBJ1-2	TRBV14	.	.	TGTGCCAGCAGCACGGGGGTCTATGGCTACACCTTC	CASSTGVYGYTF
TRBJ1-2	TRBV10-3	.	.	TGTGCCATCAGTGAGGGACAGAGTTATGGCTACACCTTC	CAISEGQSYGYTF
TRBJ2-4	TRBV19	.	.	TGTGCCAGTAGTATCGGTGCCCCCAAAAACATTCAGTACTTC	CASSIGAPKNIQYF
TRBJ2-1	TRBV20-1	.	.	TGCAGTGCTAGTATGTCGGGAAAGAACAATGAGCAGTTCTTC	CSASMSGKNNEQFF
TRBJ1-4	TRBV7-9	.	.	TGTGCCAGCAAGCGTCAAACTAATGAAAAACTGTTTTTT	CASKRQTNEKLFF
TRBJ2-1	TRBV6-2/TRBV6-3	TRBD2	once	TGTGCCAGCAGTTACTCGCGGGGGGTGGCTAGCGGATACAATGAGCAGTTCTTC	CASSYSRGVASGYNEQFF
TRBJ1-1	TRBV3-1/TRBV3-2	TRBD1	.	TGTGCCAGCAGCCCCCGGGACAGGGGCCTAGGGGACACTGAAGCTTTCTTT	CASSPRDRGLGDTEAFF
TRBJ2-7	TRBV11-2	TRBD1	.	TGTGCCAGCAGCGCGGACAGGGACTCCTACGAGCAGTACTTC	CASSADRDSYEQYF
TRBJ2-7	TRBV30	TRBD1	.	TGTGCCTGGAGTTCTATCCGGGACAGCTCCTACGAGCAGTACTTC	CAWSSIRDSSYEQYF
TRBJ2-5	TRBV7-2	TRBD2	.	TGTGCCAGCAGCTTAGGCGGGAGGGCCGGAGAGACCCAGTACTTC	CASSLGGRAGETQYF
TRBJ1-5	TRBV19	.	.	TGTGCCAGTATTGATTCAGGGGATGGCAATCAGCCCCAGCATTTT	CASIDSGDGNQPQHF
TRBJ2-7	TRBV4-1	.	.	TGCGCCAGCAGCCAAACTCCCTCCTACGAGCAGTACTTC	CASSQTPSYEQYF
TRBJ2-5	TRBV2	TRBD2	.	TGTGCCAGCAGTGAACGGGGGGGGGAGACCCAGTACTTC	CASSERGGETQYF
TRBJ2-7	TRBV20-1	TRBD1	.	TGCAGTGCTAGTCGGGGACAGGGTGGGTCCTACGAGCAGTACTTC	CSASRGQGGSYEQYF
TRBJ1-2	TRBV6-1	.	.	TGTGCCAGCAGTGACAGGGGCATCTATGGCTACACCTTC	CASSDRGIYGYTF
TRBJ2-5	TRBV5-1	.	.	TGCGCCAGCAGCGCGGGCCTGGCGGAGACCCAGTACTTC	CASSAGLAETQYF
TRBJ2-1	TRBV30	TRBD2	.	TGTGCCTGGGGCCCTAGCGGGGGTTACAATGAGCAGTTCTTC	CAWGPSGGYNEQFF
TRBJ2-2	TRBV6-6	TRBD2	.	TGTGCCAGCAGTACCACCCCGGGGGGCGGGGAGCTGTTTTTT	CASSTTPGGGELFF
TRBJ2-2	TRBV9	.	.	TGTGCCAGCAGCGGCTACAGCGGGCCCGACACCGGGGAGCTGTTTTTT	CASSGYSGPDTGELFF
TRBJ1-2	TRBV3-1/TRBV3-2	.	.	TGTGCCAGCAGCCAAGGGGGGGGGACCTATGGCTACACCTTC	CASSQGGGTYGYTF